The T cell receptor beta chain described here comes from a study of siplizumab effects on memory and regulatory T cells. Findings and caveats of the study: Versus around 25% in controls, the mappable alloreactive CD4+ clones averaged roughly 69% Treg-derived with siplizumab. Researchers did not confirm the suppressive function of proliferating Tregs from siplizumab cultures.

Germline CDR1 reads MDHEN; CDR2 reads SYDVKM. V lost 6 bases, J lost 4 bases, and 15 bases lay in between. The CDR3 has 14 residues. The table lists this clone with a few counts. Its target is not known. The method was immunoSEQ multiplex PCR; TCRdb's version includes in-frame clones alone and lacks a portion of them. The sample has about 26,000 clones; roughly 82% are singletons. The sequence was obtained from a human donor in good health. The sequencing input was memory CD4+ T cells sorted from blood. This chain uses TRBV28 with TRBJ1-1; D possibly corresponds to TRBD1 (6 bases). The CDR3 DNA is TGTGCCAGCAGCCTATCATCAGGGGTCACTGAAGCTTTCTTT. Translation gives CASSLSSGVTEAFF.